This TCR beta chain was captured in a study of OX40 agonist ivuxolimab in advanced cancers. Study details: Ivuxolimab, an antibody acting as an agonist of OX40 (CD134), was used to treat patients.

Produced via immunoSEQ multiplex PCR; TCRdb's table is partial and in-frame only. In the table there are tens of thousands of clones, 90% to 95% of which are singletons. CDR3 length: 13 residues. The germline gives CDR1 MDHEN, CDR2 SYDVKM. Deletions cut 7 bases from V and 1 base from J, with 10 bases between. This chain joins TRBV28 and TRBJ1-1; the D is unclear. Sequenced here: CD4+ or CD8+ T cells sorted from blood, sampled in a trial of the OX40 agonist ivuxolimab. This sequence was found in an adult with an advanced solid tumor such as melanoma, head and neck, liver or kidney cancer. This CDR3 is CASMERTNTEAFF. The DNA for the CDR3 is TGTGCCAGCATGGAACGGACGAACACTGAAGCTTTCTTT.